Each of the 26 T cell receptor beta chains below was sequenced from the same sample in a study of OX40 agonist ivuxolimab in advanced cancers. The repertoire was sequenced with immunoSEQ multiplex PCR; TCRdb's copy has only in-frame clones and lacks some. The table has over 80,000 clones, roughly nine tenths seen once; the top ten hold roughly 5%. The sample consisted of CD4+ or CD8+ T cells sorted from blood, taken in a trial of the OX40 agonist ivuxolimab. The receptor set was obtained from an adult with an advanced solid tumor such as melanoma, head and neck, liver or kidney cancer.

The chain couples TRBV7-2 to TRBJ2-7; 7 nucleotides match TRBD1. The CDR3 extends over 15 amino acids. Germline V gene data show CDR1 as SGHTA and CDR2 as FQGNSA. With V trimmed by 4 bases and J by 0 bases, 6 bases remained unmatched. The CDR3 is CASSSAGGLSYEQYF. As DNA, the CDR3 is TGTGCCAGCAGCTCTGCAGGGGGTCTCTCCTACGAGCAGTACTTC.

The chain recombines TRBV9 with TRBJ2-1; perhaps TRBD2 as D (6 bases). The CDR3 covers 15 residues. The germline CDR1 and CDR2 sequences are SGDLS and YYNGEE. Trimming took 4 bases from V and 5 from J, leaving 16 bases between them. The CDR3 spells CASSPHSGLNNEQFF. For the CDR3, the DNA is TGTGCCAGCAGCCCCCATAGCGGTTTAAACAATGAGCAGTTCTTC.

The gene calls are TRBV6-5 and TRBJ2-6, with a possible D match to TRBD2 (5 bases). V was cut by 2 bases and J by 4 bases, with 9 bases left in between. CDR3 length: 15 residues. CDR1 and CDR2 from the germline V gene are MNHEY and SVGAGI. The CDR3 DNA reads as TGTGCCAGCAGTTACCGGGGATCCGGGGCCAACGTCCTGACTTTC. Its translation: CASSYRGSGANVLTF.

The rearrangement links TRBV18 to TRBJ2-7, with TRBD1 as a possible D gene (5 bases). Trimming removed 3 bases at V and 2 bases at J, with 11 bases between. Germline V gene sequence: CDR1 KGHSH, CDR2 LQKENI. This CDR3 region has 14 residues. This chain's CDR3 is CASSPSGLTYEQYF. The CDR3 nucleotides are TGTGCCAGCTCACCGTCAGGGTTAACCTACGAGCAGTACTTC.

This clone was seen more than once but under ten times. V gene TRBV7-9 combines with J gene TRBJ1-5; D ambiguous. Per germline, CDR1 SEHNR and CDR2 FQNEAQ (reference sequence). The CDR3 is 17 amino acids. V was shortened by 8 bases and J by 1 base, with 21 bases between the two germline ends. The CDR3, as DNA: TGTGCCAGCCCTACTGGAAAGCCGCATGAGAGCAATCAGCCCCAGCATTTT. Translated, it gives CASPTGKPHESNQPQHF.

The rearrangement joins TRBV6-5 to TRBJ1-3, with D unresolved. V was trimmed by 0 bases and J by 7 bases, leaving 13 bases between them. Germline CDR1 MNHEY, CDR2 SVGAGI. This CDR3 spans 15 amino acids. CDR3 loop: CASSYSSTGSNTIYF. CDR3 DNA sequence: TGTGCCAGCAGTTACTCGTCCACGGGTAGCAACACCATATATTTT.

The chain employs TRBV6-5 and TRBJ1-1; unclear D gene. The germline V and J ends were trimmed by 0 bases and 7 bases, with 12 bases remaining between them. CDR3 size: 14 residues. The germline CDR1 and CDR2 sequences are MNHEY and SVGAGI. The CDR3 loop reads CASSYSKFRVEAFF. CDR3 DNA sequence: TGTGCCAGCAGTTACTCGAAGTTTAGAGTTGAAGCTTTCTTT.

The chain combines TRBV6-1 with TRBJ2-5; TRBD1 is a possible D gene (5 bases). From germline, CDR1 is MNHNS and CDR2 SASEGT. Trimming stripped 0 bases from V and 9 bases from J, with 14 bases between. There are 14 residues in the CDR3. Written as DNA, the CDR3 is TGTGCCAGCAGTGAAGCGCCAGGGCGGTCGGCCCAGTACTTC. Translating gives CASSEAPGRSAQYF.

V is TRBV30 and J is TRBJ1-2; tentatively, D is TRBD1 (6 bases). The CDR3 spans 15 residues. The V end was cut by 3 bases, the J end by 2 bases, with 16 bases between. Germline V gene lookup returns CDR1 GTSNPN and CDR2 SVGIG (reference sequence). CDR3 sequence (DNA): TGTGCCTGGAGCGAGCCCCCAGGGGCCAACTATGGCTACACCTTC. The encoded protein is CAWSEPPGANYGYTF.

The rearrangement links TRBV7-9 to TRBJ2-7; no clear D. The CDR3 loop spans 13 amino acids. V was trimmed by 5 bases and J by 3 bases, leaving 11 bases between them. CDR1 is SEHNR, CDR2 FQNEAQ, per germline (reference sequence). The CDR3 sequence is CASSQDIIYEQYF. In DNA form, the CDR3 reads TGTGCCAGCAGCCAGGATATTATCTACGAGCAGTACTTC.

The chain has TRBV7-9 and TRBJ2-6; no clear D gene. This CDR3 has 16 amino acids. Germline V CDR1 and CDR2: SEHNR, FQNEAQ (reference sequence). V was pared by 5 bases and J by 0 bases, with 11 bases between. The CDR3 reads CASSLLYLSGANVLTF. CDR3 in DNA: TGTGCCAGCAGCCTCCTTTATCTCTCTGGGGCCAACGTCCTGACTTTC.

Written as DNA, the CDR3 is TGTGCCAGCAGCTTAGTGAACACTGAAGCTTTCTTT. Encoded protein: CASSLVNTEAFF. This chain connects TRBV7-9 to TRBJ1-1; no reliable D call. The germline gives CDR1 SEHNR, CDR2 FQNEAQ (reference sequence). V was cut by 1 base and J by 0 bases, with 0 bases left in between. CDR3 length: 12 amino acids.

This rearrangement joins TRBV5-1 to TRBJ2-5; 13 nucleotides agree with TRBD2. The ends lost 4 bases at V and 5 bases at J; junction bases unmatched: 2. From germline, CDR1 is SGHRS and CDR2 YFSETQ. The length of the CDR3 is 14 residues. The CDR3 DNA follows: TGCGCCAGCAGCGCGGGACTAGCGGGGGAGACCCAGTACTTC. Its protein product is CASSAGLAGETQYF.

A single count supports this clone. The V gene is TRBV27, the J gene TRBJ1-5; no clear D. CDR3 size: 15 residues. Trimming shortened V by 6 bases and J by 0 bases, and 12 bases separated the two germline ends. Germline lookup yields CDR1 MNHEY and CDR2 SMNVEV (reference sequence). The CDR3 reads CASSPAGYSNQPQHF. CDR3 nucleotide sequence: TGTGCCAGCAGCCCGGCCGGTTATAGCAATCAGCCCCAGCATTTT.

With regard to this clone: The same CDR3 arises from other DNA sequences in this sample as well. The rearrangement links TRBV11-3 to TRBJ1-6, with no clear D. Germline V gives CDR1 SGHNT, CDR2 YENEEA. Deletions cut 0 bases from V and 0 bases from J, with 12 bases between. This CDR3 has 18 amino acids. The CDR3 coding sequence is TGTGCCAGCAGCTTAGATCAAGGCGGAAGCTCCTATAATTCACCCCTCCACTTT. Encoded protein: CASSLDQGGSSYNSPLHF.

The V gene is TRBV5-1, the J gene TRBJ1-1; D is ambiguous. CDR3 length: 13 amino acids. Germline CDR1 SGHRS, CDR2 YFSETQ. Trimming took off 0 bases at V and 3 bases at J, with 6 bases between the two ends. The CDR3 bases are TGCGCCAGCAGCTTGGCCAAGGACACTGAAGCTTTCTTT. Translating it yields CASSLAKDTEAFF.

This chain uses TRBV10-3 with TRBJ1-1; possible D gene TRBD1, 6 bases. Germline CDR1 reads ENHRY; CDR2 reads SYGVKD. The CDR3 extends over 14 amino acids. Trimming removed 8 bases at V and 8 bases at J, with 21 bases between. The CDR3 sequence: CAIGNVGGRSEAFF. The CDR3 DNA sequence: TGTGCCATCGGAAATGTGGGGGGCCGGTCCGAAGCTTTCTTT.

The CDR3 DNA reads TGTGCCAGCAGCACACGGACAGGGAATGCTTTCTTT. It codes for CASSTRTGNAFF. The chain recombines TRBV27 with TRBJ1-1; 8 bases are shared with TRBD1. Germline V gene lookup returns CDR1 MNHEY and CDR2 SMNVEV (reference sequence). CDR3 size: 12 residues. V dropped 6 bases and J dropped 11; count of bases not matched to a gene: 8.

The gene calls are TRBV19 and TRBJ2-2; possible D gene TRBD2, 6 bases. V gave up 6 bases and J gave up 5 bases, with 10 bases separating them. CDR1 is LNHDA, CDR2 SQIVND, per germline (reference sequence). CDR3 size: 13 residues. CDR3 sequence reads: CASRFSGTGELFF. The CDR3 DNA reads as TGTGCCAGTAGGTTTAGCGGAACCGGGGAGCTGTTTTTT.

The chain carries TRBV5-4 and TRBJ2-6; possible D gene TRBD1, 6 bases. The CDR3 covers 16 residues. From germline, CDR1 is SGHNT and CDR2 YYREEE (reference sequence). Deletions cut 4 bases from V and 4 bases from J, with 15 bases between. The CDR3 loop is CASSQLTGSGANVLTF. The CDR3 nucleotides read TGTGCCAGCAGCCAACTTACAGGGTCCGGGGCCAACGTCCTGACTTTC.

V is TRBV5-1 and J is TRBJ1-6, with D unclear. Trimming removed 0 bases from V and 13 bases from J, with 8 bases in between. CDR1 is SGHRS and CDR2 is YFSETQ in the germline V gene. CDR3 size: 12 residues. CDR3 in DNA: TGCGCCAGCAGCTTGGGGACTCTTCCCCTCCACTTT. The encoded protein is CASSLGTLPLHF.

The chain uses TRBV2 and TRBJ2-3; D remains ambiguous. Trimming pared 8 bases from V and 1 base from J, leaving 7 bases between. The CDR3 is made up of 12 amino acids. Germline CDR1 and CDR2: SNHLY and FYNNEI. The CDR3 spells CASPGCTDTQYF. The CDR3 DNA sequence: TGTGCCAGCCCGGGCTGCACAGATACGCAGTATTTT.

V and J are TRBV30 and TRBJ1-4; D is undetermined. Germline CDR1 reads GTSNPN; CDR2 reads SVGIG (reference sequence). Trimming took 3 bases from V and 10 from J, leaving 21 bases between them. The CDR3 runs 15 residues. The CDR3 coding sequence is TGTGCCTGGAGGGGTTGGGAGGGCTCTGGTGGAAAACTGTTTTTT. Its protein product is CAWRGWEGSGGKLFF.

This chain links TRBV7-8 with TRBJ1-2; maybe TRBD1 (5 bases). The CDR3 runs to 15 residues. Between the trimmed V and J ends, which lost 5 bases and 6 bases, there was a span of 19 bases. Germline CDR1 is SGHVS and CDR2 is FQNEAQ. The CDR3 loop reads CASSRDQGTEDGYTF. The CDR3 DNA reads TGTGCCAGCAGCCGCGATCAGGGAACGGAGGATGGCTACACCTTC.

This clone occurred a few times. V usage is TRBV6-6 and J usage is TRBJ2-4; D is possibly TRBD2 (6 bases). The CDR3 has 13 amino acids. Germline V gene sequence: CDR1 MNHNY, CDR2 SVGAGI (reference sequence). V lost 8 bases and J lost 5, with 13 bases in between. CDR3 protein: CASSLGEENIQYF. In DNA, the CDR3 is TGTGCCAGCTCTCTCGGGGAGGAAAACATTCAGTACTTC.

Notes on this clone: The sample carries other DNA sequences with the same CDR3. This rearrangement joins TRBV30 to TRBJ2-3; D gene unclear. CDR1 and CDR2 (germline): GTSNPN, SVGIG (reference sequence). CDR3 size: 12 residues. V was trimmed by 0 bases and J by 4 bases, leaving 5 bases between them. The CDR3 nucleotides are TGTGCCTGGAGTGTACGTCCAGATACGCAGTATTTT. This codes for CAWSVRPDTQYF.